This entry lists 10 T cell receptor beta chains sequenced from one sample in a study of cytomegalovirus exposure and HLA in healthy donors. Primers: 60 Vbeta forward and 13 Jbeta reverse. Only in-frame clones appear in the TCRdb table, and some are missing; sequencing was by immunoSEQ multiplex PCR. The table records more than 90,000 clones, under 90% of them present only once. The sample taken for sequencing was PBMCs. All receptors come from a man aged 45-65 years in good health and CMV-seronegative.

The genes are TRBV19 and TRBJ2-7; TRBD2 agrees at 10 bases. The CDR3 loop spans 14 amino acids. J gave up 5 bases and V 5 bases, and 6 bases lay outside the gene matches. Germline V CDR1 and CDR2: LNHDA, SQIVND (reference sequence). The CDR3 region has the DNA TGTGCCAGTAGTCCTAGCGGGAGCAGCGACGAGCAGTACTTC. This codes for CASSPSGSSDEQYF.

The CDR3 loop reads CAWSVLLAGGFQYF. The DNA of the CDR3 is TGTGCCTGGAGTGTACTACTAGCGGGAGGATTTCAGTACTTC. The chain combines TRBV30 with TRBJ2-4; 12 nucleotides agree with TRBD2. The ends lost 0 bases at V and 11 bases at J; junction bases unmatched: 5. Germline lookup yields CDR1 GTSNPN and CDR2 SVGIG (reference sequence). The CDR3 extends over 14 amino acids.

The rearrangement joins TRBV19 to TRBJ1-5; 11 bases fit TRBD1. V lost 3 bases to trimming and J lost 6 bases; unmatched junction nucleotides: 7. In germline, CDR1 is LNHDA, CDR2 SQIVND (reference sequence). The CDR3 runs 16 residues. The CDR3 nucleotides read TGTGCCAGTAGTATGGGCCCCGGACAGGGGGCTCAGCCCCAGCATTTT. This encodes CASSMGPGQGAQPQHF.

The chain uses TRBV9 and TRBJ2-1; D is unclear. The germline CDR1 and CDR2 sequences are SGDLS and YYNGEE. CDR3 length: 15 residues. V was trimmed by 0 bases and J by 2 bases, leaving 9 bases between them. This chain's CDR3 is CASSVGRATYNEQFF. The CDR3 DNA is TGTGCCAGCAGCGTAGGGAGAGCCACCTACAATGAGCAGTTCTTC.

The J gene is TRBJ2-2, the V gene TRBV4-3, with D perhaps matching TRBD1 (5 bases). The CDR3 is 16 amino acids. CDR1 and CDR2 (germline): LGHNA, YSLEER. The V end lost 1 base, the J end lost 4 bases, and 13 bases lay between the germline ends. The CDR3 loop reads CASSQGFRVGTGELFF. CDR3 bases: TGCGCCAGCAGCCAAGGCTTCAGGGTGGGCACCGGGGAGCTGTTTTTT.

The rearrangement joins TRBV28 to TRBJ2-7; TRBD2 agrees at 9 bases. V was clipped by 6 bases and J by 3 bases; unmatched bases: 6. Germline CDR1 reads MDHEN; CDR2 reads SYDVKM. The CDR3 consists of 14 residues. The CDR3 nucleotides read TGTGCCAGCAGACTTAGCGGGAGTCTCTACGAGCAGTACTTC. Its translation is CASRLSGSLYEQYF.

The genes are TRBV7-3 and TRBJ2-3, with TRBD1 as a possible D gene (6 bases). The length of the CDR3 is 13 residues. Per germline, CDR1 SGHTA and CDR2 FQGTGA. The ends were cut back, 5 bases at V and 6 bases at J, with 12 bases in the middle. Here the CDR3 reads CASSKSGVDTQYF. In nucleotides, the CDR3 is TGTGCCAGCAGCAAGTCAGGGGTTGATACGCAGTATTTT.

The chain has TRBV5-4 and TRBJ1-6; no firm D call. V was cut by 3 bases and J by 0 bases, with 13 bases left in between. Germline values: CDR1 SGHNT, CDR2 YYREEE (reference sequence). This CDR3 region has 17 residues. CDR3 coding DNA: TGTGCCAGCAGCTCAACGGGAGCAAGCTCCTATAATTCACCCCTCCACTTT. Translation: CASSSTGASSYNSPLHF. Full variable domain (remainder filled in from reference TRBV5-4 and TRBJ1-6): ETGVTQSPTHLIKTRGQQVTLRCSSQSGHNTVSWYQQALGQGPQFIFQYYREEENGRGNFPPRFSGLQFPNYSSELNVNALELDDSALYLCASSSTGASSYNSPLHFGNGTRLTVT.

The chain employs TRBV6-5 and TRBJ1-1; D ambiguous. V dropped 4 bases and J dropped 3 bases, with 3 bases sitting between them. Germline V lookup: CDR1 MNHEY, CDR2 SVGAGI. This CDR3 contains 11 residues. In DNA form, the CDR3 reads TGTGCCAGCAGTTCGGACACTGAAGCTTTCTTT. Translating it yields CASSSDTEAFF.

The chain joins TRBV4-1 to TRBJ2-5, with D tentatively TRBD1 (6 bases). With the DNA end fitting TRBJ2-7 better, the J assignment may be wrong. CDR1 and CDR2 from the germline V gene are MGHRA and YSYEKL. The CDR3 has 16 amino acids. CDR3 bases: TGCGCCAGCAGCCCCGACTCCGGGACACGAACCTACGAGCAGTACTTC. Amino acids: CASSPDSGTRTYEQYF.